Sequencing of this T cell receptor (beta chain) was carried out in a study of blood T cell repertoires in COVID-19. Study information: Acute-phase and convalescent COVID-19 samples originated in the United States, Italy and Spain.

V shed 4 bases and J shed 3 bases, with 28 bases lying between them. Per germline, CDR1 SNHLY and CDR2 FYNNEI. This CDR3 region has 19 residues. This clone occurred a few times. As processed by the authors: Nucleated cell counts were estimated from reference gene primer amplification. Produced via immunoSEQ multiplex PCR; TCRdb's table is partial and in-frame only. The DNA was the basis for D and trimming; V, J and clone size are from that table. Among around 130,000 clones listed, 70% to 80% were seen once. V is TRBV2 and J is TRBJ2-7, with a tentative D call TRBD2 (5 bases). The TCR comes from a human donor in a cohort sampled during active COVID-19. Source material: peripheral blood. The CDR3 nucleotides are TGTGCCAGCAGTGGAAAACCTATGGCAGACCTTAGGAGGATCTACGAGCAGTACTTC. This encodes CASSGKPMADLRRIYEQYF.